One and the same sample provided the 12 T cell receptor beta chains below, sequenced in a study of blood T cell repertoires in COVID-19. Produced via immunoSEQ multiplex PCR; TCRdb's table is partial and in-frame only. In the table there are about 330,000 clones, approximately 90% of which are singletons. Sequences were obtained from peripheral blood. The source is a woman aged 50 to 60 with active or convalescent COVID-19.

This chain joins TRBV30 and TRBJ1-1, with D maybe TRBD1 (5 bases). This CDR3 is built from 15 residues. V dropped 0 bases and J dropped 1 base, with 12 bases sitting between them. The germline gives CDR1 GTSNPN, CDR2 SVGIG (reference sequence). CDR3 region: CAWSVLQGPNTEAFF. CDR3 sequence (DNA): TGTGCCTGGAGTGTTTTGCAGGGCCCGAACACTGAAGCTTTCTTT.

The chain has TRBV6-5 and TRBJ2-1; 7 bases are a match to TRBD1. The CDR3 covers 13 residues. V lost 7 bases, J lost 9 bases, and 9 bases stayed unmatched. From germline, CDR1 is MNHEY and CDR2 SVGAGI. This chain's CDR3 is CASTMTGPGEQFF. CDR3 nucleotides: TGTGCCAGCACCATGACAGGGCCTGGTGAGCAGTTCTTC.

V and J are TRBV18 and TRBJ1-1, with unresolved D. This CDR3 is 15 amino acids long. CDR1 is KGHSH and CDR2 is LQKENI in the germline V gene. Between the trimmed V and J ends, which lost 0 bases and 1 base, there was a span of 9 bases. The DNA for the CDR3 is TGTGCCAGCTCACCACCGGAGGGAGCGAACACTGAAGCTTTCTTT. This translates into CASSPPEGANTEAFF. Filled out from reference TRBV18 and TRBJ1-1, the complete variable domain reads NAGVMQNPRHLVRRRGQEARLRCSPMKGHSHVYWYRQLPEEGLKFMVYLQKENIIDESGMPKERFSAEFPKEGPSILRIQQVVRGDSAAYFCASSPPEGANTEAFFGQGTRLTVV.

The rearrangement uses TRBV7-6 and TRBJ1-1; D is ambiguous. CDR1 is SGHVS, CDR2 FNYEAQ, per germline. V was shortened by 3 bases and J by 1 base, with 12 bases between the two germline ends. This CDR3 spans 15 amino acids. The CDR3 nucleotides are TGTGCCAGCAGCTTTGGCCAGGCTGGGAACACTGAAGCTTTCTTT. Translated, it gives CASSFGQAGNTEAFF.

The CDR3 loop is CASSLRDSYEQYF. The CDR3 DNA reads TGTGCCAGCAGCTTACGGGACTCCTACGAGCAGTACTTC. The V gene is TRBV11-3, the J gene TRBJ2-7, with a tentative D call TRBD2 (5 bases). The CDR3 has 13 amino acids. CDR1 is SGHNT, CDR2 YENEEA, per germline. Trimming shortened V by 2 bases and J by 0 bases, and 5 bases separated the two germline ends.

This clone has just a few counts. The V gene is TRBV11-2, the J gene TRBJ1-2; D might be TRBD1 (5 bases). V lost 5 bases, J lost 7 bases, and 20 bases lay in between. Germline values: CDR1 SGHAT, CDR2 FQNNGV. The CDR3 runs to 15 residues. CDR3 region: CASSRGEALTGGYTF. Here the CDR3 DNA reads TGTGCCAGCAGCCGGGGGGAGGCGCTAACCGGTGGCTACACCTTC.

The chain links TRBV4-2 to TRBJ1-2, with unresolved D. Germline V gene data show CDR1 as LGHNA and CDR2 as YNFKEQ. Trimming took 4 bases from V and 7 from J, leaving 10 bases between them. The CDR3 spans 12 residues. This CDR3 reads CASSPPEGGYTF. Here the CDR3 DNA reads TGTGCCAGCAGCCCGCCGGAGGGTGGCTACACCTTC.

This clone was detected once. The chain links TRBV5-6 to TRBJ1-1; perhaps TRBD1 as D (5 bases). Deletions cut 4 bases from V and 7 bases from J, with 20 bases between. The germline V gene encodes CDR1 SGHDT and CDR2 YYEEEE. CDR3 length: 15 residues. The CDR3 loop is CASSSLLRGPGEAFF. Here the CDR3 DNA reads TGTGCCAGCAGCAGCCTACTAAGGGGCCCTGGTGAAGCTTTCTTT.

The V gene is TRBV5-1, the J gene TRBJ1-2; 8 bases fit TRBD1. V was pared by 1 base and J by 8 bases, with 10 bases of the junction left unmatched. This CDR3 comprises 15 residues. Germline V gives CDR1 SGHRS, CDR2 YFSETQ. CDR3 DNA sequence: TGCGCCAGCAGCTTGCCGGGGACAGGAGTAAGAGGCTACACCTTC. Its protein is CASSLPGTGVRGYTF.

This chain's CDR3 is CASSQATGIFGNTIYF. The CDR3 DNA follows: TGTGCCAGCAGCCAAGCAACAGGGATCTTCGGAAACACCATATATTTT. The rearrangement links TRBV3-1 (or the pseudogene TRBV3-2) to TRBJ1-3; maybe TRBD1 (6 bases). In germline, CDR1 is LGHDT, CDR2 YNNKEL (reference sequence). V was shortened by 1 base and J by 4 bases, with 14 bases between the two germline ends. The CDR3 totals 16 residues.

V is TRBV6-4 and J is TRBJ1-2; TRBD1 is a possible D gene (5 bases). Deletions cut 0 bases from V and 9 bases from J, with 11 bases between. This CDR3 contains 13 residues. Germline lookup yields CDR1 MRHNA and CDR2 SNTAGT. The DNA for the CDR3 is TGTGCCAGCAGTGACTCGCAGGGTGTCCGCTACACCTTC. Its protein product is CASSDSQGVRYTF.

The genes are TRBV12-3 or TRBV12-4 and TRBJ2-5; D might be TRBD1 (5 bases). The CDR3 has 13 residues. V lost 4 bases and J 1 base, leaving 7 bases between the germline ends. CDR3 bases: TGTGCCAGCAGTTGGGGCAGCCAAGAGACCCAGTACTTC. Protein: CASSWGSQETQYF.